This T cell receptor (beta chain) was documented in a study of T cell repertoires in cytomegalovirus infection. On the study more broadly: The authors relied on CMV epitopes, both recently identified HLA-C-restricted and well-studied HLA-B-restricted. CMV infection and matching HLA type were both indicated by public TCR beta signatures.

TCRdb re-derived calls from the reads in MiXCR, one entry per CDR3 protein. The table lists 100,000 to 150,000 distinct CDR3 sequences, over 25% of them singletons, with roughly three fifths in the top ten. This clonotype was detected a few times. Its antigen remains unidentified. The sample was CD8+ T cells from cultured PBMCs, taken from culture after CMV antigen stimulation. This TCR derives from a human donor in good health (CMV status not recorded). Some clones in this sample may be carry-over from other donors' samples.

The CDR3 DNA follows: TGTGCCAGCAGCTTCGTAGCGGGGGGGCTATCCTACAATGAGCAGTTCTTC. This sequence encodes CASSFVAGGLSYNEQFF. The chain joins TRBV7-2 to TRBJ2-1, with 11 bases that match TRBD2. Trimming removed 3 bases from V and 1 base from J; junction bases left unmatched: 5. This CDR3 region has 17 residues. The V gene's germline CDR1 is SGHTA and CDR2 FQGNSA.